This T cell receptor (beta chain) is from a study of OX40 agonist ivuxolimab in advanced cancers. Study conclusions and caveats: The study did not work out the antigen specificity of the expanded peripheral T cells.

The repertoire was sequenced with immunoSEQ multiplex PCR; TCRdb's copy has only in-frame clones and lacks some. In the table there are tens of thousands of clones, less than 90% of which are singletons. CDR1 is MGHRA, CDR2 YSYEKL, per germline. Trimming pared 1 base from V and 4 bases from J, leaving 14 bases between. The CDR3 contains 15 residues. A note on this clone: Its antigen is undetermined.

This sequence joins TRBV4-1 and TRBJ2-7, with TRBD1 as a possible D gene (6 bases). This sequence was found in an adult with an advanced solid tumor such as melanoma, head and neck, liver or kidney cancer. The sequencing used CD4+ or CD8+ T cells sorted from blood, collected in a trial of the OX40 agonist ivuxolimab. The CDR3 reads CASSQGTATTYEQYF. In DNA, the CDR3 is TGCGCCAGCAGCCAAGGGACAGCCACTACGTACGAGCAGTACTTC.